A single T cell receptor (beta chain) is shown here with its context. Its antigen remains unidentified. The germline V gene encodes CDR1 LNHDA and CDR2 SQIVND (reference sequence). The CDR3 totals 13 residues. V shed 5 bases, J shed 10 bases, and the junction held 9 bases outside the gene matches. This record belongs to a study of T cells after posttransplantation cyclophosphamide. Study findings and constraints: Donor CD8+ memory clones often dominated recipient blood repertoires at later times.

Using immunoSEQ multiplex PCR, the repertoire was profiled, and TCRdb retains in-frame clones only, with some absent. The sample lists 51,000 or so clones, 90% to 95% occurring once. On the day of bone marrow donation, the related graft donor provided peripheral blood. The clonotype originates from a woman aged 25 to 45 in good health and a related stem cell transplant donor. The rearrangement links TRBV19 to TRBJ1-2; 8 bases align to TRBD1. The sequencing input was PBMCs. CDR3 in amino acids: CASSAGTGTFYTF. The DNA for the CDR3 is TGTGCCAGTAGTGCCGGGACAGGCACATTCTACACCTTC. Full variable domain (missing parts from reference TRBV19 and TRBJ1-2): DGGITQSPKYLFRKEGQNVTLSCEQNLNHDAMYWYRQDPGQGLRLIYYSQIVNDFQKGDIAEGYSVSREKKESFPLTVTSAQKNPTAFYLCASSAGTGTFYTFGSGTRLTVV.